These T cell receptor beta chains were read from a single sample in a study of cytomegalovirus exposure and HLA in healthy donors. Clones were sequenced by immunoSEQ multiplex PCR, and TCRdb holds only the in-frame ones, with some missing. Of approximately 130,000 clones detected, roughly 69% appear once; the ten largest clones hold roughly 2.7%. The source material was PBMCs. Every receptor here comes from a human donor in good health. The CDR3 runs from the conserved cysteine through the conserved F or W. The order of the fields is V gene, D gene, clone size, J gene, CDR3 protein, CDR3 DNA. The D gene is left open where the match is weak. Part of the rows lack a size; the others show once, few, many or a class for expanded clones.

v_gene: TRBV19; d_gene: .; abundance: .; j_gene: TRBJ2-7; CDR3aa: CATSETATLSYEQYF; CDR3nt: TGTGCCACAAGCGAAACCGCTACACTTTCCTACGAGCAGTACTTC
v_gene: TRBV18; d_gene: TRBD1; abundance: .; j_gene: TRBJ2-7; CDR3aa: CASSRTPTGASYEQYF; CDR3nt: TGTGCCAGCTCACGGACCCCGACAGGGGCCTCCTACGAGCAGTACTTC
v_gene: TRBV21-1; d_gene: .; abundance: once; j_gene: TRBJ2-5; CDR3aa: CASSKVACLAGKETQYF; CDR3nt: TGTGCCAGCAGCAAAGTAGCCTGTCTAGCGGGTAAAGAGACCCAGTACTTC
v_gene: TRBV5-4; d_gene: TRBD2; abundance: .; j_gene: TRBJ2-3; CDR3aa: CASSYPSGGAADTQYF; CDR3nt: TGTGCCAGCAGCTACCCTAGCGGGGGGGCCGCAGATACGCAGTATTTT
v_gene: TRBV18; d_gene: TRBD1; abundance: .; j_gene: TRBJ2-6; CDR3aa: CASSPIGTGASGANVLTF; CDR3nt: TGTGCCAGCTCACCCATCGGGACAGGCGCCTCTGGGGCCAACGTCCTGACTTTC
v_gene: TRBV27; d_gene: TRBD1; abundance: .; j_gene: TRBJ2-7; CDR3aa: CASSPTAGTGFPYEQYF; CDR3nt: TGTGCCAGCAGTCCTACGGCCGGGACAGGGTTCCCCTACGAGCAGTACTTC
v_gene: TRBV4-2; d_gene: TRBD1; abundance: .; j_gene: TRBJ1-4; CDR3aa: CASSQEGQVREKLFF; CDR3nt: TGTGCCAGCAGCCAAGAAGGACAGGTTCGCGAAAAACTGTTTTTT
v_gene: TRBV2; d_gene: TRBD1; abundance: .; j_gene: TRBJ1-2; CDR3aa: CASSLTPGTGFGGYTF; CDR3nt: TGTGCCAGCAGCCTGACTCCCGGGACAGGGTTTGGAGGCTACACCTTC
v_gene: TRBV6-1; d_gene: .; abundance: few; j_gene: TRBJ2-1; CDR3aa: CASSEASVGAYNEQFF; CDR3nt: TGTGCCAGCAGTGAAGCCTCGGTAGGGGCTTACAATGAGCAGTTCTTC
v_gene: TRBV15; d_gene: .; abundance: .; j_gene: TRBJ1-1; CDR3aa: CATSRDLGRGTEAFF; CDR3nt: TGTGCCACCAGCAGGGATCTAGGAAGGGGTACTGAAGCTTTCTTT
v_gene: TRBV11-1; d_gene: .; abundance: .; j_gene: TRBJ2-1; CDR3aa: CASSSAGPLDNEQFF; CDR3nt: TGTGCCAGCAGCTCCGCGGGACCCTTAGACAATGAGCAGTTCTTC
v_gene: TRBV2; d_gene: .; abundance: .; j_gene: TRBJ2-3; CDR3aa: CARGRIGTDTQYF; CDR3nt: TGTGCCAGGGGGAGAATTGGCACAGATACGCAGTATTTT
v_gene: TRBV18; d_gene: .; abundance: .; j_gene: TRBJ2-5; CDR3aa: CASSQIRQQETQYF; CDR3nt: TGTGCCAGCTCACAAATCAGACAGCAAGAGACCCAGTACTTC
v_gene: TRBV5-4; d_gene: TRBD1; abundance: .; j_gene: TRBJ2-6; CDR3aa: CASSRRTGIDVLTF; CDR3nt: TGTGCCAGCAGCCGCCGGACAGGCATCGACGTCCTGACTTTC
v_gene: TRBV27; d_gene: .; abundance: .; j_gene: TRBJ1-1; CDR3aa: CASSFRPGIEAFF; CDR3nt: TGTGCCAGCAGTTTCCGGCCAGGGATCGAGGCTTTCTTT
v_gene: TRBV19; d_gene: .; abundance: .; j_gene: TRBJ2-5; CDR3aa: CASSIDLGTQETQYF; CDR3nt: TGTGCCAGTAGTATAGATCTTGGCACCCAAGAGACCCAGTACTTC
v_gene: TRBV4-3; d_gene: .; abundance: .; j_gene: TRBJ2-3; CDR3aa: CASSQDLINKDTQYF; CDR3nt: TGCGCCAGCAGCCAAGATCTTATCAACAAAGATACGCAGTATTTT
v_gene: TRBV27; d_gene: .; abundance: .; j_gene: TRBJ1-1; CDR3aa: CASRHTMNTEAFF; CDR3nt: TGTGCCAGCAGACACACGATGAACACTGAAGCTTTCTTT
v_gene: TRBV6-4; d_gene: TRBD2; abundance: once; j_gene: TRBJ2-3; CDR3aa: CASAPASGSTDTQYF; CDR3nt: TGTGCCAGTGCCCCGGCTAGCGGGAGCACAGATACGCAGTATTTT
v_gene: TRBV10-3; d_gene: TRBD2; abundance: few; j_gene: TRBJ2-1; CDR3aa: CAISVGGGPNNEQFF; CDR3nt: TGTGCCATCAGTGTGGGCGGGGGGCCAAACAATGAGCAGTTCTTC
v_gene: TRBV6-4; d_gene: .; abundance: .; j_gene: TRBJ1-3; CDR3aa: CASSDSYGGNTIYF; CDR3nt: TGTGCCAGCAGTGACTCATATGGCGGAAACACCATATATTTT
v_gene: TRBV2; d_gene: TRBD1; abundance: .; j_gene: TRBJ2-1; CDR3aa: CASSPQTGWNEQFF; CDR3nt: TGTGCCAGCAGCCCCCAGACAGGGTGGAATGAGCAGTTCTTC
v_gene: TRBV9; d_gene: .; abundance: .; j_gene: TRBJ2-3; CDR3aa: CASSVGTASTDTQYF; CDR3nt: TGTGCCAGCAGCGTAGGGACAGCCAGCACAGATACGCAGTATTTT
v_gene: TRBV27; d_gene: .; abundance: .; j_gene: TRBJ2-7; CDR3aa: CAASRGYEQYF; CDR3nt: TGTGCCGCTAGTAGGGGCTACGAGCAGTACTTC
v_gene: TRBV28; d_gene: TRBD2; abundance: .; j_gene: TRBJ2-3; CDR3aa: CASSPTSGRTDTQYF; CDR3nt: TGTGCCAGCAGTCCCACTAGCGGGAGAACAGATACGCAGTATTTT
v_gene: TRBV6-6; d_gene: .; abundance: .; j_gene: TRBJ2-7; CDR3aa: CASSYSLEQYF; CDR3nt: TGTGCCAGCAGTTACTCGCTAGAGCAGTACTTC
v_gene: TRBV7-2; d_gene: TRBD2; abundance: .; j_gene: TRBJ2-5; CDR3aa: CASSLASTSGQETQYF; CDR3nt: TGTGCCAGCAGCTTAGCCTCGACTAGCGGCCAAGAGACCCAGTACTTC
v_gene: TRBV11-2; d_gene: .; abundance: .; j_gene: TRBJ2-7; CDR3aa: CASSLESGGQRNEQYF; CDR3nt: TGTGCCAGCAGCTTAGAATCCGGTGGACAGCGAAACGAGCAGTACTTC
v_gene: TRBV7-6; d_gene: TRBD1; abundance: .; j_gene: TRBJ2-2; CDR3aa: CASSLRQGVTSGELFF; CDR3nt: TGTGCCAGCAGCTTAAGACAGGGGGTAACTTCCGGGGAGCTGTTTTTT
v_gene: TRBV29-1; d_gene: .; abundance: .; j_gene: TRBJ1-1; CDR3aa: CSVSNREGTEAFF; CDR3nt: TGCAGCGTTTCCAACAGGGAGGGGACTGAAGCTTTCTTT
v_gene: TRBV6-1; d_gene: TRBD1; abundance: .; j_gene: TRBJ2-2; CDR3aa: CASSLGQGQTGELFF; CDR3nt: TGTGCCAGCAGCCTGGGACAGGGCCAGACCGGGGAGCTGTTTTTT
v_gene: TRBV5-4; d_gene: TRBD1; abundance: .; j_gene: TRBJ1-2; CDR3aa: CASVNRGLSYGYTF; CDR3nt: TGTGCCAGCGTGAACAGGGGGCTAAGTTATGGCTACACCTTC
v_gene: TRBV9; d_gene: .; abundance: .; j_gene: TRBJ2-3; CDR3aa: CASSVMGNRGNPDTQYF; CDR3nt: TGTGCCAGCAGCGTAATGGGGAATAGGGGGAACCCAGATACGCAGTATTTT
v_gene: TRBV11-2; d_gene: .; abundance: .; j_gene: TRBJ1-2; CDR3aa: CASSFSGVKGYTF; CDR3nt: TGTGCCAGCAGCTTCTCAGGGGTTAAAGGCTACACCTTC
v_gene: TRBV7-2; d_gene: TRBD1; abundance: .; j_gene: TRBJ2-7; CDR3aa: CASSFGQGAWGSYEQYF; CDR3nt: TGTGCCAGCAGCTTCGGACAGGGGGCTTGGGGCTCCTACGAGCAGTACTTC
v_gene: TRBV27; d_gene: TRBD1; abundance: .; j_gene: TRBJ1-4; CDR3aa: CASSPDRVREKLFF; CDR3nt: TGTGCCAGCAGTCCGGACAGGGTTAGGGAAAAACTGTTTTTT
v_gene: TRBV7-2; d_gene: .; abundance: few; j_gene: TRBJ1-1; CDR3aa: CASSSSNTEAFF; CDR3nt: TGTGCCAGCAGCTCGTCGAACACTGAAGCTTTCTTT
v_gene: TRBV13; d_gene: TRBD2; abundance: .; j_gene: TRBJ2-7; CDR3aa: CASSLAGTSGPLGQYF; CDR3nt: TGTGCCAGCAGCTTAGCGGGGACTAGCGGACCGCTGGGGCAGTACTTC
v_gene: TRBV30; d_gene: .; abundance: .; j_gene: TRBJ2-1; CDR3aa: CAWARVEQFF; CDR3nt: TGTGCCTGGGCCCGGGTTGAGCAGTTCTTC
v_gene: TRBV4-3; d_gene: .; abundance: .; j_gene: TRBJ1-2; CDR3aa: CASSQDRGGGYGYTF; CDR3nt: TGCGCCAGCAGCCAAGATCGAGGCGGGGGGTATGGCTACACCTTC
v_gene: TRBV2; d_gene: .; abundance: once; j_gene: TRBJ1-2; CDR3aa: CASKDTIPTNYGYTF; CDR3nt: TGTGCCAGCAAGGACACCATACCTACTAACTATGGCTACACCTTC
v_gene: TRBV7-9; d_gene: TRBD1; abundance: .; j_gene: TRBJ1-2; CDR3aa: CASSGLTGGDYGYTF; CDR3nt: TGTGCCAGCAGCGGCCTTACAGGGGGGGACTATGGCTACACCTTC
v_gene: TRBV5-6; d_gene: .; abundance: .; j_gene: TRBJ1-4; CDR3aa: CASSLGRGAHEKLFF; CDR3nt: TGTGCCAGCAGCTTGGGCCGGGGGGCACATGAAAAACTGTTTTTT
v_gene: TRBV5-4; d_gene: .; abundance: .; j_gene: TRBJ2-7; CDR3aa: CASSPRQGRGYEQYF; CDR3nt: TGTGCCAGCAGCCCCCGCCAGGGGCGAGGGTACGAGCAGTACTTC